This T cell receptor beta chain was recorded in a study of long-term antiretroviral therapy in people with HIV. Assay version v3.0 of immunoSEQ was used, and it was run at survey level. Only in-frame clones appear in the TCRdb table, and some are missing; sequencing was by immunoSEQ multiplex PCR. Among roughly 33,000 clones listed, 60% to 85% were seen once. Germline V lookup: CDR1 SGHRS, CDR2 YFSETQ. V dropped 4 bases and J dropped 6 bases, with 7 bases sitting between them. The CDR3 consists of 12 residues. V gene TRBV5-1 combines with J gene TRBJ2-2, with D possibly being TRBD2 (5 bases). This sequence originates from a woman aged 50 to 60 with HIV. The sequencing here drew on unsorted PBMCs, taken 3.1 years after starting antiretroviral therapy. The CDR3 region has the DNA TGCGCCAGCAGCCGGACTGCCGGGGAGCTGTTTTTT. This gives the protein CASSRTAGELFF. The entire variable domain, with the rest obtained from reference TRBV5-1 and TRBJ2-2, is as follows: KAGVTQTPRYLIKTRGQQVTLSCSPISGHRSVSWYQQTPGQGLQFLFEYFSETQRNKGNFPGRFSGRQFSNSRSEMNVSTLELGDSALYLCASSRTAGELFFGEGSRLTVL.